The rows below give T cell receptor beta chains drawn from one sample of a study of blood T cells in healthy people across ages. TCRdb re-derived calls from the 5' RACE reads in MiXCR, one entry per CDR3 protein. The repertoire holds under 2 million distinct CDR3 sequences, with around 35% as singletons. Material: blood. These receptors were taken from a woman aged 25 to 45 in good health. The CDR3 runs from the conserved cysteine through the conserved F or W. Each record gives: V gene, clone size, J gene, D gene, CDR3 DNA, CDR3 protein. A D gene is named only where the DNA matches it firmly. Only some rows state a clone size, as once, few, many or a class for expanded clones.

v_call: TRBV12-3/TRBV12-4; clone_size: few; j_call: TRBJ2-7; d_call: TRBD2; cdr3_nt: TGTGCCAGCAGTTTTATAGCGGGGGACTCCTACGAGCAGTACTTC; cdr3_aa: CASSFIAGDSYEQYF
v_call: TRBV12-3/TRBV12-4; clone_size: -; j_call: TRBJ1-2; d_call: -; cdr3_nt: TGTGCCAGCAGTCGTGGGACGGGGAAGGACTATGGCTACACCTTC; cdr3_aa: CASSRGTGKDYGYTF
v_call: TRBV6-5; clone_size: -; j_call: TRBJ1-1; d_call: -; cdr3_nt: TGTGCCAGCAGTACAGGGATTCGCACTGAAGCTTTCTTT; cdr3_aa: CASSTGIRTEAFF
v_call: TRBV7-8; clone_size: few; j_call: TRBJ1-1; d_call: -; cdr3_nt: TGTGCCAGCAGCCCGAACCCGACAGGGAACACTGAAGCTTTCTTT; cdr3_aa: CASSPNPTGNTEAFF
v_call: TRBV5-5; clone_size: -; j_call: TRBJ2-5; d_call: TRBD2; cdr3_nt: TGTGCCAGCAGCTTGGGCCTCCCTGCTAGCGGGGTTCAAGAGACCCAGTACTTC; cdr3_aa: CASSLGLPASGVQETQYF
v_call: TRBV24-1; clone_size: few; j_call: TRBJ2-3; d_call: TRBD2; cdr3_nt: TGTGCCACCAGTGACGGGTCGGGGGGACTCACAGATACGCAGTATTTT; cdr3_aa: CATSDGSGGLTDTQYF
v_call: TRBV4-2; clone_size: few; j_call: TRBJ2-2; d_call: TRBD2; cdr3_nt: TGTGCCAGCAGCCAAGACCACCCAACTAGCGGGAGGGACACCGGGGAGCTGTTTTTT; cdr3_aa: CASSQDHPTSGRDTGELFF
v_call: TRBV7-8; clone_size: -; j_call: TRBJ2-7; d_call: TRBD2; cdr3_nt: TGTGCCAGCAGCTTAGTGGCTAGCGGGAACTACGAGCAGTACTTC; cdr3_aa: CASSLVASGNYEQYF
v_call: TRBV3-1; clone_size: -; j_call: TRBJ1-3; d_call: TRBD1; cdr3_nt: TGTGCCAGCAGCCAATATCAGGGGGGAAGAAACACCATATATTTT; cdr3_aa: CASSQYQGGRNTIYF
v_call: TRBV12-3/TRBV12-4; clone_size: -; j_call: TRBJ1-6; d_call: -; cdr3_nt: TGTGCCAGCAGCTTCCTGACAGGAGGGCAACGCCTCCACTTT; cdr3_aa: CASSFLTGGQRLHF
v_call: TRBV6-2/TRBV6-3; clone_size: once; j_call: TRBJ2-3; d_call: -; cdr3_nt: TGTGCCAGCAGCCAGGTCAGGGTAGGTGGGAGCACAGATACGCAGTATTTT; cdr3_aa: CASSQVRVGGSTDTQYF